Shown below are 2 T cell receptor beta chains from a single sample sequenced in a study of vaccination and CD4 T cells after COVID-19. The Oncomine TCR Beta short-read assay was applied to DNA of cultured CD4+ T cells. TCRdb re-derived calls from the PCR reads in MiXCR, one entry per CDR3 protein. This table holds more than 13,000 distinct CDR3 sequences, over 60% found once. For these TCRs, the target antigens are not known. Treatment meaning: approximately nine-day PBMC culture with coronavirus spike peptide pools or control peptides (ViraFEST assay). Source material: CD4+ T cells from blood, cultured in vitro. These receptors originate from a human donor who had recovered from COVID-19.

This clonotype was recorded only once. This chain joins TRBV18 and TRBJ1-2; D is ambiguous. CDR3 length equals 14 residues. CDR1 KGHSH and CDR2 LQKENI come from the germline V gene. V lost 5 bases, J lost 1 base, and 11 bases lay in between. The CDR3 DNA is TGTGCCAGCTCAGACGAACTCTTTAACTATGGCTACACCTTC. Its protein is CASSDELFNYGYTF.

This clonotype came up a few times. The rearrangement links TRBV19 to TRBJ1-6, with TRBD1 matching over 7 bases. The germline CDR1 and CDR2 sequences are LNHDA and SQIVND (reference sequence). After removal of 7 bases from V and 8 bases from J, the junction contained 5 bases not matched to a gene. CDR3 length: 13 residues. The CDR3: CASNHRGDSPLHF. The CDR3 coding sequence is TGTGCCAGTAATCACAGGGGCGATTCACCCCTCCACTTT.